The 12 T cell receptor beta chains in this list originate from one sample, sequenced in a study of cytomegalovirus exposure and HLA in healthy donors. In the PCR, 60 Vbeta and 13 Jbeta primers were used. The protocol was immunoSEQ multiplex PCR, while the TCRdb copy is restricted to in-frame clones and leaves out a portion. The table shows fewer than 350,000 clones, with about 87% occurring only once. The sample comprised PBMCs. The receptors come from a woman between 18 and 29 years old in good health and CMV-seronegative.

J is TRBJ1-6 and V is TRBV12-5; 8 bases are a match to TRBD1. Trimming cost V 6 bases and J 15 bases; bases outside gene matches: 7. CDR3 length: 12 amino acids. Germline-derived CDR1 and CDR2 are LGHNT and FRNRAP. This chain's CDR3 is CASGTGGAHLHF. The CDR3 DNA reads TGTGCTAGTGGAACAGGGGGGGCACACCTCCACTTT.

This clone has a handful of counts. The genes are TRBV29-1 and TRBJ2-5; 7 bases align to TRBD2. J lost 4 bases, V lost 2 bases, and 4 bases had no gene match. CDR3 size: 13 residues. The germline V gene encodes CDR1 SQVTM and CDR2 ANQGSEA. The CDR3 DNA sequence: TGCAGCGTTGAACGGGGCGGGGGAGAGACCCAGTACTTC. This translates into CSVERGGGETQYF. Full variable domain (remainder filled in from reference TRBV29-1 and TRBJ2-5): SAVISQKPSRDICQRGTSLTIQCQVDSQVTMMFWYRQQPGQSLTLIATANQGSEATYESGFVIDKFPISRPNLTFSTLTVSNMSPEDSSIYLCSVERGGGETQYFGPGTRLLVL.

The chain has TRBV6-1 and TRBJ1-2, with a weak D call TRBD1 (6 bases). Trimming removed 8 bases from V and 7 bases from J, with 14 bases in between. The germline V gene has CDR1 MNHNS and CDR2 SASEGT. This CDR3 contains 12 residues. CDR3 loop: CASEDSPRGYTF. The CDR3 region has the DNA TGTGCCAGCGAGGACAGCCCACGTGGCTACACCTTC.

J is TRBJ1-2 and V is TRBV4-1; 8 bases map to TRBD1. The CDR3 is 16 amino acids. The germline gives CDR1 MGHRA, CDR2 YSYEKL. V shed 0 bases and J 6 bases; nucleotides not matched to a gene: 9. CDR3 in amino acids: CASSQETGQGSNGYTF. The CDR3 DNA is TGCGCCAGCAGCCAAGAAACTGGACAGGGCTCCAATGGCTACACCTTC.

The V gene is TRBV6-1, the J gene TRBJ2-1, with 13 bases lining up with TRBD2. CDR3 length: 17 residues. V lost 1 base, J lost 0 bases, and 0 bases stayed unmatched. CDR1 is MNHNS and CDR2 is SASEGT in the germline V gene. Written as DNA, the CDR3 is TGTGCCAGCAGTGAAGGGACTAGCGGGGGCTCCTACAATGAGCAGTTCTTC. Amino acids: CASSEGTSGGSYNEQFF.

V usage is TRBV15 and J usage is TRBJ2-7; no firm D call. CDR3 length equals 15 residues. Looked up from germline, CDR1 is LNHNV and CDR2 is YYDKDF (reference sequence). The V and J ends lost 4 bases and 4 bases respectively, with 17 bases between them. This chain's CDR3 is CATSKETGGFYEQYF. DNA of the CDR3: TGTGCCACCAGCAAGGAGACCGGTGGCTTTTACGAGCAGTACTTC.

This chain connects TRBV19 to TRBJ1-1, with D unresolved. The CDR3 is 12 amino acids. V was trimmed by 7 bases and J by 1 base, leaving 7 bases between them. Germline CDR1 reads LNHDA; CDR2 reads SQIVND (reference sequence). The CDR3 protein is CASIEGNTEAFF. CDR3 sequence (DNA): TGTGCCAGTATAGAGGGGAACACTGAAGCTTTCTTT.

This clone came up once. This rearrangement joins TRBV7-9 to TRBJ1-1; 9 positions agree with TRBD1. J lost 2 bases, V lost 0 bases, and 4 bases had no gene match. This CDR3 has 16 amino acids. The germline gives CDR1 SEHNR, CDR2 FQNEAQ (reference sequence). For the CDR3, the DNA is TGTGCCAGCAGCTTAGCGTTGGGACAGGGTAACACTGAAGCTTTCTTT. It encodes CASSLALGQGNTEAFF.

The CDR3 loop reads CASSFRQDSYTF. CDR3 coding DNA: TGTGCCAGCAGCTTCAGGCAGGACAGCTACACCTTC. This chain joins TRBV11-1 and TRBJ1-2; D is perhaps TRBD1 (5 bases). CDR3 size: 12 residues. Germline CDR1 SGHAT, CDR2 FQDESV (reference sequence). Trimming took off 3 bases at V and 9 bases at J, with 11 bases between the two ends.

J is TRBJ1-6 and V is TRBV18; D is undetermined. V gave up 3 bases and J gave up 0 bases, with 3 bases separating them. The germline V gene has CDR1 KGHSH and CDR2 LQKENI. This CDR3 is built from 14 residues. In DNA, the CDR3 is TGTGCCAGCTCACCCAGCTCCTATAATTCACCCCTCCACTTT. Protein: CASSPSSYNSPLHF.

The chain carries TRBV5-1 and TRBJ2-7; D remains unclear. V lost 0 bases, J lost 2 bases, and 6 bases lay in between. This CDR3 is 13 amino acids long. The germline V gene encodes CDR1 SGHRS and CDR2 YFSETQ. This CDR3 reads CASSLGSTYEQYF. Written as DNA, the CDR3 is TGCGCCAGCAGCTTGGGTTCCACCTACGAGCAGTACTTC.

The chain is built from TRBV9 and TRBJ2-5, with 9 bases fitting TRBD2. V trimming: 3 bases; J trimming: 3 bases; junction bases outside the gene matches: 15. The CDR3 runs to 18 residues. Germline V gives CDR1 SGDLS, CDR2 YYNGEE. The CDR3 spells CASSGPGGSGGPEETQYF. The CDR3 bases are TGTGCCAGCAGCGGACCCGGGGGTAGCGGGGGACCAGAAGAGACCCAGTACTTC.